This is a list of T cell receptor beta chains from one sample in a study of blood T cell repertoires in COVID-19. The protocol was immunoSEQ multiplex PCR, while the TCRdb copy is restricted to in-frame clones and leaves out a portion. This table holds some 180,000 clones, 81% found once. Sequencing was carried out using peripheral blood. The receptors come from a woman aged 80 or older with COVID-19, enrolled during active disease. The CDR3 runs from the conserved cysteine through the conserved F or W. D genes are given only for firm matches. A row's size may be missing; if present it is once, few, many or a size class.

TRBD2	TRBV19	few	TRBJ2-1	CASSAPGLAGGYNEQFF	TGTGCCAGTAGCGCTCCGGGACTAGCGGGAGGTTACAATGAGCAGTTCTTC
.	TRBV7-9	.	TRBJ2-6	CASSFDVSGWGANVLTF	TGTGCCAGCAGCTTCGACGTCAGCGGATGGGGGGCCAACGTCCTGACTTTC
.	TRBV11-2	.	TRBJ2-5	CASSPLGPSRETQYF	TGTGCCAGCAGCCCCCTGGGCCCTAGCCGGGAGACCCAGTACTTC
.	TRBV28	.	TRBJ2-2	CASTAGNAGWELFF	TGTGCCAGCACCGCTGGGAATGCAGGGTGGGAGCTGTTTTTT
TRBD1	TRBV18	few	TRBJ2-1	CASSHDDRGKQFF	TGTGCCAGCTCACACGACGACAGGGGGAAGCAGTTCTTC
.	TRBV15	.	TRBJ1-5	CATIFNGRQDHQPQHF	TGTGCCACCATTTTTAACGGTCGACAGGACCATCAGCCCCAGCATTTT
TRBD1	TRBV28	.	TRBJ2-5	CASNDRGQQETQYF	TGTGCCAGCAATGACAGGGGGCAACAAGAGACCCAGTACTTC
TRBD1	TRBV18	.	TRBJ2-5	CASSSTGSGSKETQYF	TGTGCCAGCTCTTCGACAGGGTCAGGGTCTAAGGAGACCCAGTACTTC
TRBD2	TRBV7-9	.	TRBJ2-4	CASTTGGGQNIQYF	TGTGCCAGCACCACTGGGGGGGGACAAAACATTCAGTACTTC
TRBD2	TRBV2	.	TRBJ2-3	CASSEPSGRGAGTDTQYF	TGTGCCAGCAGTGAACCTAGCGGGAGAGGAGCTGGCACAGATACGCAGTATTTT
.	TRBV5-8	.	TRBJ1-2	CASSLGRLYGYTF	TGTGCCAGCAGCTTGGGCAGACTCTATGGCTACACCTTC
.	TRBV5-6	.	TRBJ1-2	CASSLREQMVNYGYTF	TGTGCCAGCAGCTTGCGGGAACAGATGGTTAACTATGGCTACACCTTC
.	TRBV7-9	.	TRBJ1-2	CASSLIGQGSVYGYTF	TGTGCCAGCAGCTTAATCGGTCAGGGGAGCGTCTATGGCTACACCTTC
.	TRBV9	.	TRBJ2-3	CASSVDGRSDTQYF	TGTGCCAGCAGCGTTGACGGGAGATCAGATACGCAGTATTTT
TRBD1	TRBV5-1	once	TRBJ2-7	CASALLGQGYEQYF	TGCGCCAGCGCACTTTTGGGACAGGGGTACGAGCAGTACTTC
.	TRBV21-1	once	TRBJ1-5	CASRDGPRHNQPQHF	TGTGCCAGCCGAGATGGGCCACGGCACAATCAGCCCCAGCATTTT
.	TRBV11-3	few	TRBJ2-7	CASSPDNSYEQYF	TGTGCCAGCAGCCCGGACAACTCCTACGAGCAGTACTTC
TRBD1	TRBV6-5	.	TRBJ2-5	CASSTPGTGSETQYF	TGTGCCAGCAGTACCCCCGGGACAGGGTCCGAGACCCAGTACTTC
TRBD1	TRBV3-1/TRBV3-2	.	TRBJ2-5	CASSQSGTGGLETQYF	TGTGCCAGCAGCCAGTCCGGGACAGGGGGCTTGGAGACCCAGTACTTC
TRBD2	TRBV27	.	TRBJ2-2	CASSLNGRAPGELFF	TGTGCCAGCAGTTTAAACGGGAGGGCCCCCGGGGAGCTGTTTTTT
TRBD2	TRBV4-2	many	TRBJ2-7	CASSQERTERGGPYEQYF	TGTGCCAGCAGCCAAGAGCGGACCGAGCGGGGGGGCCCCTACGAGCAGTACTTC
.	TRBV19	once	TRBJ2-2	CASSSGSANTGELFF	TGTGCCAGTAGTAGCGGTTCCGCGAACACCGGGGAGCTGTTTTTT
TRBD1	TRBV3-1/TRBV3-2	.	TRBJ1-5	CASSQVRQGERNQPQHF	TGTGCCAGCAGCCAAGTTAGACAGGGGGAACGCAATCAGCCCCAGCATTTT
.	TRBV4-1	once	TRBJ1-4	CASSQGGDGREREKLFF	TGCGCCAGCAGCCAAGGGGGGGATGGCAGGGAACGTGAAAAACTGTTTTTT
TRBD1	TRBV5-8	.	TRBJ2-7	CASSLWQGQGGEQYF	TGTGCCAGCAGCTTGTGGCAAGGACAGGGGGGCGAGCAGTACTTC
.	TRBV29-1	.	TRBJ2-1	CSVTRSPGHILTNEQFF	TGCAGCGTCACCCGCTCTCCGGGACATATACTAACAAATGAGCAGTTCTTC
.	TRBV6-4	few	TRBJ1-2	CASRALQGYGGYTF	TGTGCCAGCAGGGCCCTACAGGGCTACGGAGGCTACACCTTC
.	TRBV20-1	.	TRBJ1-6	CSASYRVRSPLHF	TGCAGTGCTAGTTACAGGGTACGGTCACCCCTCCACTTT
.	TRBV5-4	once	TRBJ1-1	CASSFSGGAELAFF	TGTGCCAGCAGCTTTTCGGGGGGGGCCGAGTTAGCTTTCTTT
TRBD2	TRBV20-1	.	TRBJ2-3	CSASGLAGDDTQYF	TGCAGTGCTAGTGGACTAGCGGGGGATGATACGCAGTATTTT
.	TRBV12-3/TRBV12-4	.	TRBJ1-6	CASSLAVNSPLHF	TGTGCCAGCAGTTTAGCCGTGAATTCACCCCTCCACTTT
.	TRBV18	.	TRBJ2-7	CASSQGSRGISYEQYF	TGTGCCAGCTCTCAGGGCTCCAGGGGTATATCCTACGAGCAGTACTTC
TRBD2	TRBV6-6	.	TRBJ2-7	CASSYSGLAYEQYF	TGTGCCAGCAGTTACTCGGGACTAGCCTACGAGCAGTACTTC
TRBD2	TRBV5-8	.	TRBJ2-3	CASSPGLAHAVTDTQYF	TGTGCCAGCAGCCCAGGACTAGCGCACGCCGTCACAGATACGCAGTATTTT
TRBD1	TRBV4-1	.	TRBJ1-3	CASSQDQTGPSGNTIYF	TGCGCCAGCAGCCAAGATCAGACAGGGCCCTCGGGAAACACCATATATTTT
.	TRBV7-9	once	TRBJ2-2	CASSPGRGTRELFF	TGTGCCAGCAGCCCCGGCCGGGGGACCCGGGAGCTGTTTTTT
.	TRBV15	.	TRBJ1-2	CATSRRAGDGYTF	TGTGCCACCAGCAGGAGGGCAGGTGATGGCTACACCTTC
TRBD2	TRBV7-8	few	TRBJ2-7	CASSLYSGGHYEQYF	TGTGCCAGCAGCTTATATAGCGGGGGGCACTACGAGCAGTACTTC
.	TRBV5-6	.	TRBJ1-2	CASSLTRTDGSF	TGTGCCAGCAGCTTGACTCGGACAGACGGAAGCTTC
.	TRBV27	.	TRBJ1-6	CASSRTDSPLHF	TGTGCCAGCAGCCGGACAGATTCACCCCTCCACTTT
TRBD1	TRBV4-2	.	TRBJ2-3	CASSQVGTGAFTDTQYF	TGTGCCAGCAGCCAAGTAGGGACAGGGGCGTTCACAGATACGCAGTATTTT
TRBD1	TRBV29-1	once	TRBJ2-2	CSAAGTGNTGELFF	TGCAGCGCGGCGGGGACAGGGAACACCGGGGAGCTGTTTTTT
.	TRBV14	.	TRBJ2-3	CASSQGRGRLASPTDTQYF	TGTGCCAGCAGCCAAGGCAGGGGGAGACTAGCGTCACCGACAGATACGCAGTATTTT
TRBD1	TRBV19	.	TRBJ1-3	CASSISGTGVGNTIYF	TGTGCCAGTAGTATCTCCGGGACAGGGGTCGGAAACACCATATATTTT
TRBD2	TRBV4-1	.	TRBJ2-1	CASSQVTSGRDEQFF	TGCGCCAGCAGCCAAGTCACTAGCGGGAGGGATGAGCAGTTCTTC